Listed here are 22 T cell receptor beta chains from one sample, sequenced in a study of blood T cell repertoires in COVID-19. Data came from immunoSEQ multiplex PCR; TCRdb stores just in-frame clones and leaves some out. Here the sample spans about 240,000 clones, about 81% being singletons. Sequences were obtained from peripheral blood. The receptors were sampled from a woman aged 55-70 years with active or convalescent COVID-19.

This clone was detected only a few times. V is TRBV18 and J is TRBJ1-1; a possible D gene is TRBD1 (5 bases). The germline CDR1 and CDR2 sequences are KGHSH and LQKENI. V shed 0 bases and J shed 10 bases, with 9 bases lying between them. This CDR3 has 12 residues. CDR3 in amino acids: CASSPPGGVAFF. In DNA, the CDR3 is TGTGCCAGCTCACCACCCGGGGGGGTAGCTTTCTTT.

This clone was detected many times. This chain connects TRBV6-1 to TRBJ1-4; D is unresolved. Trimming left V 0 bases short and J 0 bases short, with 2 bases between. The CDR3 loop spans 14 amino acids. Germline CDR1 and CDR2: MNHNS and SASEGT. The DNA of the CDR3 is TGTGCCAGCAGTGAAGCCGCAACTAATGAAAAACTGTTTTTT. It specifies CASSEAATNEKLFF.

This clone was counted many times. V and J are TRBV3-1 (or the pseudogene TRBV3-2) and TRBJ1-2; 10 nucleotides agree with TRBD1. Unmatched junction bases numbered 6, after V lost 4 bases and J lost 7 bases. There are 14 residues in the CDR3. Germline-derived CDR1 and CDR2 are LGHDT and YNNKEL (reference sequence). The CDR3, as DNA: TGTGCCAGCAGCCGGGGGGGACAGGGGAGTGGCTACACCTTC. This gives the protein CASSRGGQGSGYTF.

The rearrangement uses TRBV6-5 and TRBJ1-5; D might be TRBD1 (5 bases). The CDR3 has 13 amino acids. From germline, CDR1 is MNHEY and CDR2 SVGAGI. Deletions cut 8 bases from V and 5 bases from J, with 13 bases between. This chain's CDR3 is CASDRGIDQPQHF. The CDR3 DNA reads as TGTGCCAGCGATCGGGGGATTGATCAGCCCCAGCATTTT.

This clone was counted once. V gene TRBV21-1 combines with J gene TRBJ2-3; the D call TRBD2 from the table was never checked on the DNA. TRBV21-1 represents a pseudogene. The CDR3 totals 16 residues. CDR3 sequence: CASSKGASGFTDTQYF. The CDR3 nucleotides are TGTGCCAGCAGCAAAGGGGCTAGCGGGTTCACAGATACGCAGTATTTT.

The chain is built from TRBV7-2 and TRBJ1-1; possibly TRBD1 for D (5 bases). With 2 bases removed from V and 1 base from J, the gap between germline ends came to 11 bases. This CDR3 has 15 residues. CDR1 and CDR2 from the germline V gene are SGHTA and FQGNSA. DNA for the CDR3: TGTGCCAGCAGCTTAATGGGGGGAGCGAACACTGAAGCTTTCTTT. Encoded protein: CASSLMGGANTEAFF.

The chain is built from TRBV7-8 and TRBJ2-2; D gene unclear. The CDR3 has 12 residues. The V gene lost 5 bases and the J gene lost 9 bases, with 10 bases spanning the gap. CDR1 and CDR2 from the germline V gene are SGHVS and FQNEAQ. The CDR3 sequence is CASSLAQWELFF. DNA of the CDR3: TGTGCCAGCAGCCTGGCACAGTGGGAGCTGTTTTTT. Full variable domain (rest looked up from reference TRBV7-8 and TRBJ2-2): GAGVSQSPRYKVAKRGQDVALRCDPISGHVSLFWYQQALGQGPEFLTYFQNEAQLDKSGLPSDRFFAERPEGSVSTLKIQRTQQEDSAVYLCASSLAQWELFFGEGSRLTVL.

The sample holds one count of this clone. The chain joins TRBV5-1 to TRBJ2-2, with D perhaps TRBD1 (6 bases). Germline-derived CDR1 and CDR2 are SGHRS and YFSETQ. Trimming removed 6 bases from V and 3 bases from J, with 9 bases in between. The length of the CDR3 is 13 residues. Here the CDR3 reads CASNPGDTGELFF. The DNA for the CDR3 is TGCGCCAGCAACCCAGGGGACACCGGGGAGCTGTTTTTT.

J is TRBJ1-4 and V is TRBV3-1 (or the pseudogene TRBV3-2); TRBD1 aligns across 8 bases. CDR1 is LGHDT and CDR2 is YNNKEL in the germline V gene (reference sequence). After removal of 1 base from V and 10 bases from J, the junction contained 5 bases not matched to a gene. The CDR3 has 14 amino acids. The CDR3 is CASSQGQGYGKLFF. CDR3 sequence (DNA): TGTGCCAGCAGCCAAGGACAGGGGTACGGAAAACTGTTTTTT.

The chain recombines TRBV11-1 with TRBJ2-1, with a tentative D call TRBD1 (6 bases). In germline, CDR1 is SGHAT, CDR2 FQDESV (reference sequence). The CDR3 contains 15 residues. V was clipped by 5 bases and J by 2 bases, with 13 bases between them. As DNA, the CDR3 is TGTGCCAGCAGCACCCGGGACACTGCCTACAATGAGCAGTTCTTC. It codes for CASSTRDTAYNEQFF.

This clone appeared a few times. The chain joins TRBV9 to TRBJ1-1; 7 bases line up with TRBD1. Germline values: CDR1 SGDLS, CDR2 YYNGEE. The J segment lost 0 bases and the V segment lost 3 bases, leaving 8 bases of the junction unmatched. The CDR3 runs 16 residues. Here the CDR3 reads CASSARQGPMNTEAFF. The CDR3 coding sequence is TGTGCCAGCAGCGCCCGACAGGGACCTATGAACACTGAAGCTTTCTTT.

Regarding this clone: This same CDR3 is encoded by further DNA sequences in the sample. This chain links TRBV6-5 with TRBJ1-5; 10 positions agree with TRBD1. The CDR3 consists of 14 residues. The junction had 3 bases not matched to a gene; V was cut back by 6 bases and J by 4 bases. Per the germline V gene, CDR1 is MNHEY and CDR2 is SVGAGI. CDR3 sequence (DNA): TGTGCCAGCAGCCGGGACAGGGGTAATCAGCCCCAGCATTTT. It is translated as CASSRDRGNQPQHF.

This sequence joins TRBV18 and TRBJ2-2, with D uncertain. V was shortened by 0 bases and J by 2 bases, with 7 bases between the two germline ends. Germline V gene lookup returns CDR1 KGHSH and CDR2 LQKENI. There are 15 residues in the CDR3. The CDR3 loop reads CASSPPADNTGELFF. In nucleotides, the CDR3 is TGTGCCAGCTCACCACCGGCGGATAACACCGGGGAGCTGTTTTTT. Complete variable domain (other parts from reference TRBV18 and TRBJ2-2): NAGVMQNPRHLVRRRGQEARLRCSPMKGHSHVYWYRQLPEEGLKFMVYLQKENIIDESGMPKERFSAEFPKEGPSILRIQQVVRGDSAAYFCASSPPADNTGELFFGEGSRLTVL.

The chain carries TRBV30 and TRBJ1-5; D unclear. V shed 0 bases and J shed 1 base, with 4 bases lying between them. CDR3 size: 13 residues. Germline V gene data show CDR1 as GTSNPN and CDR2 as SVGIG (reference sequence). The DNA for the CDR3 is TGTGCCTGGAGTGTACAGAGCAATCAGCCCCAGCATTTT. Its protein is CAWSVQSNQPQHF.

J is TRBJ1-5 and V is TRBV4-1; 8 positions match TRBD1. The germline V gene has CDR1 MGHRA and CDR2 YSYEKL. The length of the CDR3 is 16 residues. Trimming cost V 4 bases and J 2 bases; bases outside gene matches: 7. CDR3 nucleotide sequence: TGCGCCAGCAGCCCAGGACAGGGCGGGGGCAATCAGCCCCAGCATTTT. Protein product: CASSPGQGGGNQPQHF.

The chain carries TRBV7-5 and TRBJ1-5; the table's D call, TRBD1, has no DNA check behind it. TRBV7-5 is a pseudogene locus. The CDR3 totals 17 residues. The CDR3 spells CARSLGYYRGRGQPQHF. The CDR3 DNA is TGTGCCAGAAGCTTAGGGTACTACAGGGGGCGAGGTCAGCCCCAGCATTTT.

This sequence joins TRBV19 and TRBJ1-1, with D possibly TRBD1 on 6 matching bases. V was trimmed by 4 bases and J by 0 bases, leaving 15 bases between them. CDR3 length equals 16 residues. Germline CDR1 LNHDA, CDR2 SQIVND (reference sequence). Written as DNA, the CDR3 is TGTGCCAGTAGTACCCGGACAGCCAGGATGAACACTGAAGCTTTCTTT. Translating gives CASSTRTARMNTEAFF.

The rearrangement uses TRBV5-6 and TRBJ1-1, with TRBD1 identical over 7 bases. CDR3 length: 13 amino acids. Germline CDR1 SGHDT, CDR2 YYEEEE. The trim removed 4 bases at V and 4 bases at J, leaving 4 bases unmatched. CDR3 DNA: TGTGCCAGCAGCCTTAACAGGGGCACTGAAGCTTTCTTT. This encodes CASSLNRGTEAFF.

The chain uses TRBV25-1 and TRBJ2-2, with a weak D call TRBD1 (6 bases). CDR1 is MGHDK and CDR2 is SYGVNS in the germline V gene. The CDR3 sequence is 15 residues long. V was cut by 5 bases and J by 4 bases, with 14 bases left in between. The chain's CDR3 is CASSPPDRFTGELFF. In DNA form, the CDR3 reads TGTGCCAGCAGTCCCCCAGACAGGTTCACCGGGGAGCTGTTTTTT.

This clone was detected once. The chain carries TRBV2 and TRBJ1-1, with 7 bases fitting TRBD1. The germline V gene has CDR1 SNHLY and CDR2 FYNNEI. The V and J ends lost 8 bases and 1 base, in that order; junction bases with no gene match: 4. CDR3 length: 13 amino acids. The chain's CDR3 is CASGRDRNTEAFF. The CDR3 DNA reads TGTGCCAGCGGCCGGGACAGGAACACTGAAGCTTTCTTT.

The chain recombines TRBV25-1 with TRBJ2-3; TRBD2 aligns across 7 bases. The germline V gene has CDR1 MGHDK and CDR2 SYGVNS. This CDR3 comprises 14 residues. V was clipped by 4 bases and J by 5 bases; unmatched bases: 6. The CDR3 is CASSVTSKLDTQYF. DNA of the CDR3: TGTGCCAGCAGTGTGACTAGCAAATTAGATACGCAGTATTTT.

This chain joins TRBV7-2 and TRBJ2-7; possible D gene TRBD1, 5 bases. V lost 0 bases, J lost 2 bases, and 8 bases lay in between. The CDR3 extends over 14 amino acids. CDR1 and CDR2 (germline): SGHTA, FQGNSA. CDR3 in amino acids: CASSLAGQAYEQYF. The DNA of the CDR3 is TGTGCCAGCAGCTTAGCGGGGCAGGCCTACGAGCAGTACTTC.